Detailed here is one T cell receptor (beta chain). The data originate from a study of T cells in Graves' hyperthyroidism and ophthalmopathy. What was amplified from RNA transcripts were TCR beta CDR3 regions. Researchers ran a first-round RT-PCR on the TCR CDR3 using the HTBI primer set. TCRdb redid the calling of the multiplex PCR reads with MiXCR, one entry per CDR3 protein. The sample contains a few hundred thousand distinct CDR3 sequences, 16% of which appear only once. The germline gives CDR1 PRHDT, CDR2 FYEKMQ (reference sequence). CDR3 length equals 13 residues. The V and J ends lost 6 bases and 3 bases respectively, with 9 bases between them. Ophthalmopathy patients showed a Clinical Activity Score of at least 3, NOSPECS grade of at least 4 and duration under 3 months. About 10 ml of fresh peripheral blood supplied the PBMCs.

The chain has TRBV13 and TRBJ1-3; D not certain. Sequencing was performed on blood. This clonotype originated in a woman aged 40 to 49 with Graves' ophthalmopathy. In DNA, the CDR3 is TGTGCCAGCAGTGTCAACTATGGAAACACCATATATTTT. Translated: CASSVNYGNTIYF.